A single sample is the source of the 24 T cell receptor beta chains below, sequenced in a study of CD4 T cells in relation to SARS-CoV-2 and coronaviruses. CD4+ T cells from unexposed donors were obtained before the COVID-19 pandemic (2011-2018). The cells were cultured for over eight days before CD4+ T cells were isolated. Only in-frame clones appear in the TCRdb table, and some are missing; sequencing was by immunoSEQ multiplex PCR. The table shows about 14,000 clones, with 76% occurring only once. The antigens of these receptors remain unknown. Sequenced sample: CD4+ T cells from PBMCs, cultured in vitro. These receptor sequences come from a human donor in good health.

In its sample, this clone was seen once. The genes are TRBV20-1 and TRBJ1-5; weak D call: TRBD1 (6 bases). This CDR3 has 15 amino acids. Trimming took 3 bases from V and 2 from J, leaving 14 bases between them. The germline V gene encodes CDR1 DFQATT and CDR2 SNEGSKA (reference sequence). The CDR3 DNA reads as TGCAGTGCTAGTCGGGGACGGACAGGCAATCAGCCCCAGCATTTT. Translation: CSASRGRTGNQPQHF.

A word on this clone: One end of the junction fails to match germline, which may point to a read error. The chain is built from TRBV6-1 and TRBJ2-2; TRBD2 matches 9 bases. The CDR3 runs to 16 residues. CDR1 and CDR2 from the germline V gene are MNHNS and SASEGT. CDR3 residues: CASNEPAGGGTGELFF. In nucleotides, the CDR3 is TGTGCCAGCAATGAACCAGCGGGAGGTGGCACCGGGGAGCTGTTTTTT.

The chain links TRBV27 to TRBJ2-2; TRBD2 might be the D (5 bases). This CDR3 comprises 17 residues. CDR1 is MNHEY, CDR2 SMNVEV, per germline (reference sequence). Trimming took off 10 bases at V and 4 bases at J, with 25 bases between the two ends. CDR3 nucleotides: TGTGCCACCACGGGAATCTCGGCTGGTAGAAGCACCGGGGAGCTGTTTTTT. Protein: CATTGISAGRSTGELFF.

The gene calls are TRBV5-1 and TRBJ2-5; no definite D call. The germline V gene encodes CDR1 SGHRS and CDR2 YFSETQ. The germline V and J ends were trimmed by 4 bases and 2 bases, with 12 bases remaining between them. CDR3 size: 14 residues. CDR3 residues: CASSPNSAQETQYF. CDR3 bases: TGCGCCAGCAGCCCGAACAGCGCTCAAGAGACCCAGTACTTC.

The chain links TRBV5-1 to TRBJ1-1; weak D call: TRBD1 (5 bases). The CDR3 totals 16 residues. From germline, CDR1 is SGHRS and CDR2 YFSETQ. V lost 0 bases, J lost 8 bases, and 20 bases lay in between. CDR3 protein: CASSLGLGTLGEEAFF. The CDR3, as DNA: TGCGCCAGCAGCTTGGGTTTAGGGACCCTCGGAGAAGAAGCTTTCTTT.

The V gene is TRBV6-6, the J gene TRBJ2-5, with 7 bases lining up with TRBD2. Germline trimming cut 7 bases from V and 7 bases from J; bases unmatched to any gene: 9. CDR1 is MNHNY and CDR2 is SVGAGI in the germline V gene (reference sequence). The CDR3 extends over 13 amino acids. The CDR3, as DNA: TGTGCCAGCATGCGGGAGTCCACAATGACCCAGTACTTC. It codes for CASMRESTMTQYF.

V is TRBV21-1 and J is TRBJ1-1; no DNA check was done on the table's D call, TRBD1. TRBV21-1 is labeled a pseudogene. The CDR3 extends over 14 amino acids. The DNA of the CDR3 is TGTGCCAGCTACCTAAAGGGGAAGGACACTGAAGCTTTCTTT. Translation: CASYLKGKDTEAFF.

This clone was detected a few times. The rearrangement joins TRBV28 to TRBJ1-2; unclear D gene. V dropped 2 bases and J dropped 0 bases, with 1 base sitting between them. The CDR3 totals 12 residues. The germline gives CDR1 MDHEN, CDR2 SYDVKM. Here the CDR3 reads CASSLANYGYTF. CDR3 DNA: TGTGCCAGCAGTTTAGCTAACTATGGCTACACCTTC.

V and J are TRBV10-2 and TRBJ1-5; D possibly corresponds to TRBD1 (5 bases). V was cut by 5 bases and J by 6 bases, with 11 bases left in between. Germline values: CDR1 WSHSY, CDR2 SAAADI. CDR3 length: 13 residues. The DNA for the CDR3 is TGCGCCAGCAGTTTGGGGCAGGGTCAGCCCCAGCATTTT. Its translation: CASSLGQGQPQHF.

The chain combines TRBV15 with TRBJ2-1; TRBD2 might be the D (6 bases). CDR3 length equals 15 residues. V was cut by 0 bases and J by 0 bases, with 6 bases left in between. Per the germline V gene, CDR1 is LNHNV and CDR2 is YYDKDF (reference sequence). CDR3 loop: CATSRDSGSYNEQFF. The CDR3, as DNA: TGTGCCACCAGCAGAGATAGCGGCTCCTACAATGAGCAGTTCTTC.

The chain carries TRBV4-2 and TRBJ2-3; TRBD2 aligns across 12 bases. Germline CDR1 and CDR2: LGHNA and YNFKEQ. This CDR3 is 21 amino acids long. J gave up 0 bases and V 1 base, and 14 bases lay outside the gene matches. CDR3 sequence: CASSQVGMAASGRGSTDTQYF. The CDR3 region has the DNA TGTGCCAGCAGCCAAGTGGGCATGGCGGCTAGCGGGAGGGGAAGCACAGATACGCAGTATTTT.

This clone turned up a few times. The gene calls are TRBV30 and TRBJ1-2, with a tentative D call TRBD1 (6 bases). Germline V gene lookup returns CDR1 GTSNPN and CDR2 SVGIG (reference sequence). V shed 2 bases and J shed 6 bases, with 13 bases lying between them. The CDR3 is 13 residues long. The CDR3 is CAWSPLQGNGYTF. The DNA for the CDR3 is TGTGCCTGGAGTCCTCTCCAGGGGAATGGCTACACCTTC.

The CDR3 DNA reads TGTGCCAGTAGTATAGCGGGCAGGGGGAGCTCCTACGAGCAGTACTTC. This codes for CASSIAGRGSSYEQYF. The chain is built from TRBV19 and TRBJ2-7; 7 nucleotides agree with TRBD1. Trimming cost V 1 base and J 0 bases; bases outside gene matches: 6. The CDR3 is 16 residues long. The germline gives CDR1 LNHDA, CDR2 SQIVND (reference sequence).

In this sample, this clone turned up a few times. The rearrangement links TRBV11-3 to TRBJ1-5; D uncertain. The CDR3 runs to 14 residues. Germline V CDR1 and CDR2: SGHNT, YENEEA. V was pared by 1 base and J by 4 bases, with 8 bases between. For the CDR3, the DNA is TGTGCCAGCAGCTTAGCCAGATGTAATCAGCCCCAGCATTTT. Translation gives CASSLARCNQPQHF. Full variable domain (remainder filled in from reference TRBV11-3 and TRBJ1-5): EAGVVQSPRYKIIEKKQPVAFWCNPISGHNTLYWYLQNLGQGPELLIRYENEEAVDDSQLPKDRFSAERLKGVDSTLKIQPAELGDSAVYLCASSLARCNQPQHFGDGTRLSIL.

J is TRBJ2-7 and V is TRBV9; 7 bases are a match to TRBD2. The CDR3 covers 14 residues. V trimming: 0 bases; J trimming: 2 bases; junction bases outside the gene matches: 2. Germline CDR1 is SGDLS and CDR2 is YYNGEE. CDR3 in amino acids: CASSVGAGAYEQYF. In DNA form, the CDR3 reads TGTGCCAGCAGCGTAGGTGCGGGAGCCTACGAGCAGTACTTC.

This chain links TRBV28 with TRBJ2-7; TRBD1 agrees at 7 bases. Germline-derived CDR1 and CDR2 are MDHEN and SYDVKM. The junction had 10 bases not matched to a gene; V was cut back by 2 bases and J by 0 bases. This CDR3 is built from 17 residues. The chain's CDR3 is CASSLNTGTDLSYEQYF. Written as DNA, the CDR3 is TGTGCCAGCAGTTTAAACACCGGGACAGATCTCTCCTACGAGCAGTACTTC.

Here the CDR3 reads CASNPGLYNEKLFF. Here the CDR3 DNA reads TGTGCCAGCAACCCAGGGCTCTATAATGAAAAACTGTTTTTT. The chain links TRBV6-5 to TRBJ1-4, with D possibly being TRBD1 (5 bases). This CDR3 has 14 residues. Trimming left V 7 bases short and J 4 bases short, with 13 bases between. Looked up from germline, CDR1 is MNHEY and CDR2 is SVGAGI.

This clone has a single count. The CDR3 coding sequence is TGTGCCAGCAGCCTGGGTATGAACACTGAAGCTTTCTTT. It yields the protein CASSLGMNTEAFF. This chain links TRBV7-9 with TRBJ1-1, with no clear D. CDR1 SEHNR and CDR2 FQNEAQ come from the germline V gene (reference sequence). V dropped 5 bases and J dropped 0 bases, with 7 bases sitting between them. This CDR3 comprises 13 residues.

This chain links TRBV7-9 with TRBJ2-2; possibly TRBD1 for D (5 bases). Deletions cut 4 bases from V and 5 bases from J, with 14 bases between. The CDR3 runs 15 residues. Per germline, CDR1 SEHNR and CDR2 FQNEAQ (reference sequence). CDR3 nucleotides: TGTGCCAGCAGCTCAATAAGGGGTCGTACCGGGGAGCTGTTTTTT. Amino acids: CASSSIRGRTGELFF.

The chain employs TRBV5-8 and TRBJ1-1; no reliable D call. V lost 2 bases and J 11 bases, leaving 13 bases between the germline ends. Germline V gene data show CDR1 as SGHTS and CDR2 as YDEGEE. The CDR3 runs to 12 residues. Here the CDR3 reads CASSFPSRWAFF. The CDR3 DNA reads TGTGCCAGCAGCTTTCCTTCCCGCTGGGCTTTCTTT.

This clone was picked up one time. CDR3 nucleotide sequence: TGCGCCAGCAGTGAGACTAGCGGGCCCTACGAGCAGTACTTC. It yields the protein CASSETSGPYEQYF. The rearrangement uses TRBV10-1 and TRBJ2-7, with TRBD2 matching over 9 bases. Trimming cost V 2 bases and J 2 bases; bases outside gene matches: 1. Germline CDR1 WNHNN, CDR2 SYGVQD (reference sequence). This CDR3 contains 14 residues.

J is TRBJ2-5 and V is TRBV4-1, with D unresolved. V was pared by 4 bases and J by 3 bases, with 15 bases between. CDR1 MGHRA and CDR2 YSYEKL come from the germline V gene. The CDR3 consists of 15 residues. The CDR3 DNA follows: TGCGCCAGCAGCCGCGCACATCTTGCTAAAGAGACCCAGTACTTC. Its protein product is CASSRAHLAKETQYF.

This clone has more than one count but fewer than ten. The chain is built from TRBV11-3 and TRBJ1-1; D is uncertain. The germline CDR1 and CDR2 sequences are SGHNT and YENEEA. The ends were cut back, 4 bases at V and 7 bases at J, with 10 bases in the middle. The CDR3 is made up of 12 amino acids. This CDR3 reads CASSSGFGEAFF. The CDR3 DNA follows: TGTGCCAGCAGCTCCGGGTTCGGTGAAGCTTTCTTT.

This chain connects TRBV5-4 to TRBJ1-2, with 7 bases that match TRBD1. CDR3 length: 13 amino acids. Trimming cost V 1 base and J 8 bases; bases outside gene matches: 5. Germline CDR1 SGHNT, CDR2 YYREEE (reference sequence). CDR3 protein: CASSLKGAWGYTF. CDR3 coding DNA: TGTGCCAGCAGCTTGAAGGGGGCTTGGGGCTACACCTTC.